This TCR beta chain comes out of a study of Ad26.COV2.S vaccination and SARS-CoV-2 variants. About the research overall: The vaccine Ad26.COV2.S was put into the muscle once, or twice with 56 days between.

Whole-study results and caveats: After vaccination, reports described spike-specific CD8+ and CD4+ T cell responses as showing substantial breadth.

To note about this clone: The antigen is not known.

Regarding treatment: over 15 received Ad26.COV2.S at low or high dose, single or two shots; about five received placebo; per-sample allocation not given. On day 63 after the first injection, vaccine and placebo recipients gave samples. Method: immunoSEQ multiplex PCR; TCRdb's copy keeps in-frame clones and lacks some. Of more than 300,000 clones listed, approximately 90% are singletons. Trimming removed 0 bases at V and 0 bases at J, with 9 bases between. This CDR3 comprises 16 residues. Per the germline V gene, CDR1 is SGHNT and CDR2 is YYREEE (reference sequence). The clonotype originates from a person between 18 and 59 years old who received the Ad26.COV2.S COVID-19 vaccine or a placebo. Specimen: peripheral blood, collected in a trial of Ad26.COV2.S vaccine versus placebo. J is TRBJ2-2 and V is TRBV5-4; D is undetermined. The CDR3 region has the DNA TGTGCCAGCAGCTTGGCGGCGGACCCGAACACCGGGGAGCTGTTTTTT. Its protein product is CASSLAADPNTGELFF.